The T cell receptor (beta chain) under discussion was sequenced for a study of lymphopenia after photon versus proton radiotherapy. V lost 2 bases and J 5 bases, leaving 16 bases between the germline ends. CDR3 length: 16 residues. Germline assignment: CDR1 SEHNR and CDR2 FQNEAQ (reference sequence). The repertoire was sequenced with immunoSEQ multiplex PCR; TCRdb's copy has only in-frame clones and lacks some. The table shows 25,000 to 30,000 clones, with about 91% occurring only once. The sample here was peripheral blood, taken from a patient treated with proton-based radiotherapy. The origin of this receptor is a woman between 55 and 75 years old with cholangiocarcinoma. Some clones in this sample may be carry-over from other donors' samples. The chain is built from TRBV7-9 and TRBJ2-1, with D uncertain. The CDR3 DNA reads TGTGCCAGCAGCTTAAATTTGGGCCTTAGAGACAATGAGCAGTTCTTC. This translates into CASSLNLGLRDNEQFF.